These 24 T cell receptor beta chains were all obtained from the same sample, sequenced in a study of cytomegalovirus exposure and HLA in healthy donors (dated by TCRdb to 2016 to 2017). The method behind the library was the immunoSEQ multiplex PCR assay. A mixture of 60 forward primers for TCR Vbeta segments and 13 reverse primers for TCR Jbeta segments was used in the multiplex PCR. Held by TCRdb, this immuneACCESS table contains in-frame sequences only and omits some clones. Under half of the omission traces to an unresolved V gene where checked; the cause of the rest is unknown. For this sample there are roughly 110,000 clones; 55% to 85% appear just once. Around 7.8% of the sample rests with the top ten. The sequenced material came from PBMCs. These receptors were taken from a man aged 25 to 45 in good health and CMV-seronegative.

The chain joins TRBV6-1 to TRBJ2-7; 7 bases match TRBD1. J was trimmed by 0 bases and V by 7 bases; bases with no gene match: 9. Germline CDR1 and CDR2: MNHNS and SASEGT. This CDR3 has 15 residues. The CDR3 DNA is TGTGCCAGCACCCTCCAGGGGGACAGCTCCTACGAGCAGTACTTC. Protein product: CASTLQGDSSYEQYF.

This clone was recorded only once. The CDR3 here is CASSPGTADYNEQFF. CDR3 nucleotide sequence: TGTGCCAGCAGTCCCGGGACAGCTGATTACAATGAGCAGTTCTTC. The genes are TRBV28 and TRBJ2-1; 7 bases fit TRBD1. Germline V gives CDR1 MDHEN, CDR2 SYDVKM. V was pared by 5 bases and J by 4 bases, with 8 bases of the junction left unmatched. This CDR3 region has 15 residues.

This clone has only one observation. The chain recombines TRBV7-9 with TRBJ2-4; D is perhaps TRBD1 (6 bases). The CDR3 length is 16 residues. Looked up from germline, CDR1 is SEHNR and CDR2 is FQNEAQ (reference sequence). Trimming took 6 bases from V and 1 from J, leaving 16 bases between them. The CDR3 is CASRLTGSGAKNIQYF. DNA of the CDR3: TGTGCCAGCAGGCTAACAGGGTCGGGGGCCAAAAACATTCAGTACTTC.

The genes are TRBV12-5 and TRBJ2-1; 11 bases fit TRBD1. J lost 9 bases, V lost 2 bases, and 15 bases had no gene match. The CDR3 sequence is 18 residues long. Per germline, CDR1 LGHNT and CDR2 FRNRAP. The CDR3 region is CASGLTQGQGVDPREQFF. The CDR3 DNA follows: TGTGCTAGTGGTTTGACACAGGGACAGGGGGTAGACCCTCGTGAGCAGTTCTTC.

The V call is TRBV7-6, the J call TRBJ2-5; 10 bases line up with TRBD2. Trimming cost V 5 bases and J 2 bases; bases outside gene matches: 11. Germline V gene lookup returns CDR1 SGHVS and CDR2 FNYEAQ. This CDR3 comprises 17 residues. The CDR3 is CASSPGFLAGVQETQYF. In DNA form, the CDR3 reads TGTGCCAGCAGCCCCGGCTTCCTAGCGGGGGTGCAAGAGACCCAGTACTTC.

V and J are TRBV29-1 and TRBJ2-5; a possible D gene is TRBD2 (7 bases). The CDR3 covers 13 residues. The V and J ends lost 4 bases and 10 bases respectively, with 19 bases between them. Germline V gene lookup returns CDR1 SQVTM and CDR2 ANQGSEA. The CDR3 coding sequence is TGCAGCGTTGTTGGCGGGGGCCGGGGGGACCAGTACTTC. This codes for CSVVGGGRGDQYF.

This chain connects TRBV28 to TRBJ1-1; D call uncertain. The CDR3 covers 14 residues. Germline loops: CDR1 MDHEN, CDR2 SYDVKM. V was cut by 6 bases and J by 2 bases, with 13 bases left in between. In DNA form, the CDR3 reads TGTGCCAGCAGCCTTAGCCCCAGTAACACTGAAGCTTTCTTT. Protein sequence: CASSLSPSNTEAFF.

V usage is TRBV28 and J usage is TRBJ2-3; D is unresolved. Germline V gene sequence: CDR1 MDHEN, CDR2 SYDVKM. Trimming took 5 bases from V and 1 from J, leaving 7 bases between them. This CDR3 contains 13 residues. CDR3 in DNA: TGTGCCAGCAGTCCCCAGGGCACAGATACGCAGTATTTT. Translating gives CASSPQGTDTQYF.

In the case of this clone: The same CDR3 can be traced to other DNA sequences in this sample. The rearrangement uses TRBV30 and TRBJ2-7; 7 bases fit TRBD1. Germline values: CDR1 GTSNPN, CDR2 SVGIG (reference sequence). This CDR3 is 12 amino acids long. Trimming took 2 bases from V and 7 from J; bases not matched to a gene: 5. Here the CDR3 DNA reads TGTGCCTGGAGTAGGGGACAGACAGAGCAGTACTTC. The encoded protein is CAWSRGQTEQYF.

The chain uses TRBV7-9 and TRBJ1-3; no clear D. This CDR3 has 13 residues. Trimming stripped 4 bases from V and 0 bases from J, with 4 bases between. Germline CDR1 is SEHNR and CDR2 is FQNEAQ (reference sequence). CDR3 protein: CASSSDSGNTIYF. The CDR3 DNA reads TGTGCCAGCAGCTCAGACTCTGGAAACACCATATATTTT. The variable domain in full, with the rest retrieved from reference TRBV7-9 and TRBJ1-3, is DTGVSQNPRHKITKRGQNVTFRCDPISEHNRLYWYRQTLGQGPEFLTYFQNEAQLEKSRLLSDRFSAERPKGSFSTLEIQRTEQGDSAMYLCASSSDSGNTIYFGEGSWLTVV.

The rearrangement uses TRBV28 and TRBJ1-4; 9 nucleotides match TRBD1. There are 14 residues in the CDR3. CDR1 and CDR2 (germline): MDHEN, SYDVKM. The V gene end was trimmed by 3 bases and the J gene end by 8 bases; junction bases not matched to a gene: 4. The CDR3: CASSLGTGREKLFF. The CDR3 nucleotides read TGTGCCAGCAGTTTGGGGACAGGGCGAGAAAAACTGTTTTTT.

In DNA, the CDR3 is TGTGCCAGCACCAGGACTAGCGGGAGCCACAATGAGCAGTTCTTC. This encodes CASTRTSGSHNEQFF. This chain links TRBV25-1 with TRBJ2-1; 13 nucleotides match TRBD2. The CDR3 has 15 amino acids. Germline V gives CDR1 MGHDK, CDR2 SYGVNS. The V and J ends lost 7 bases and 5 bases, in that order; junction bases with no gene match: 5.

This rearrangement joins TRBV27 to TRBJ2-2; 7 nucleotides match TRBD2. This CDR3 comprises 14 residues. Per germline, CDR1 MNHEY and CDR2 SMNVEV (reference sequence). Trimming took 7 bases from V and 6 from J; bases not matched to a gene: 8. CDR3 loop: CASTWGGIAGELFF. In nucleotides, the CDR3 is TGTGCCAGCACCTGGGGAGGGATCGCCGGGGAGCTGTTTTTT.

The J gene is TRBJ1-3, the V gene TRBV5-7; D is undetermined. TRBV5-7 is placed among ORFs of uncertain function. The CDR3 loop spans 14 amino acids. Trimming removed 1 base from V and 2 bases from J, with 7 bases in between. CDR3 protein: CASSLLETGNTIYF. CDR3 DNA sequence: TGTGCCAGCAGCTTGTTGGAGACTGGAAACACCATATATTTT.

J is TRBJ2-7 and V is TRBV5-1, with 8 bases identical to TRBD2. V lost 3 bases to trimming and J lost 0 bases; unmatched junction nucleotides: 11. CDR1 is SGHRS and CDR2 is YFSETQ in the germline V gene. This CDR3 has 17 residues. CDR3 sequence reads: CASSWGSGVGSSYEQYF. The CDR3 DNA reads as TGCGCCAGCAGCTGGGGTAGCGGGGTCGGGAGCTCCTACGAGCAGTACTTC.

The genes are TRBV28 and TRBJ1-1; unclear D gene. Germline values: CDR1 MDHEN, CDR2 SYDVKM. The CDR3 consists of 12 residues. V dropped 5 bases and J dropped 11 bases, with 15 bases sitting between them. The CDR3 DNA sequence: TGTGCCAGCAGTAAGACTACCGGATACGCTTTCTTT. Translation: CASSKTTGYAFF.

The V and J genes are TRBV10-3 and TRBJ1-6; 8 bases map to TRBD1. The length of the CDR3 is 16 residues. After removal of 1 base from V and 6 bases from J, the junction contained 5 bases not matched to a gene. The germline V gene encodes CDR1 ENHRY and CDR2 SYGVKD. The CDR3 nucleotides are TGTGCCATCAGTGAGTTGGACAGGGCATTTAATTCACCCCTCCACTTT. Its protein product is CAISELDRAFNSPLHF.

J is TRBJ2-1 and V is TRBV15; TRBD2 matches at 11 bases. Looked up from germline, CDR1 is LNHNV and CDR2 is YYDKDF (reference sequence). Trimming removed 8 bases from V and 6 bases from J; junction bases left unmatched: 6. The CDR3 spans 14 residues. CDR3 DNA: TGTGCCACCGGGACTAGCGGACTACTCAATGAGCAGTTCTTC. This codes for CATGTSGLLNEQFF.

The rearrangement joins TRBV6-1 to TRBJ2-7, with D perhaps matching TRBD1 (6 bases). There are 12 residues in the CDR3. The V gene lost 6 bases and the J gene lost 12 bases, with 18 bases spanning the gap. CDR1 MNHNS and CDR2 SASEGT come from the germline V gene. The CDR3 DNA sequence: TGTGCCAGCAGGGGGTCAGGGGATGGATGGTACTTC. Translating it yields CASRGSGDGWYF.

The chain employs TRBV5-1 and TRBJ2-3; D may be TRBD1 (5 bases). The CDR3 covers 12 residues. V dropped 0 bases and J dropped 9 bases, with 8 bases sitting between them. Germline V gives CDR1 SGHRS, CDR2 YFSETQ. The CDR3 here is CASSLDQGTQYF. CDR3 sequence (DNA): TGCGCCAGCAGCTTGGACCAGGGAACGCAGTATTTT.

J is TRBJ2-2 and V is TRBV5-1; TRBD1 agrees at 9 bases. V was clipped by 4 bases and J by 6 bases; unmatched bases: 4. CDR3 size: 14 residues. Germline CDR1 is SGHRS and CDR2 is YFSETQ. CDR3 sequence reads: CASSTNRGPGELFF. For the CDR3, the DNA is TGCGCCAGCAGCACGAACAGGGGGCCCGGGGAGCTGTTTTTT.

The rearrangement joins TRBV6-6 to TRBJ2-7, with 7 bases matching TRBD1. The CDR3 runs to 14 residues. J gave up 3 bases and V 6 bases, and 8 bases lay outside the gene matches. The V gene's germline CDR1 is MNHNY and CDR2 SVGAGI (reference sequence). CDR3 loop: CASRRGQSNYEQYF. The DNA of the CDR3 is TGTGCCAGCAGGAGGGGACAGTCCAACTACGAGCAGTACTTC.

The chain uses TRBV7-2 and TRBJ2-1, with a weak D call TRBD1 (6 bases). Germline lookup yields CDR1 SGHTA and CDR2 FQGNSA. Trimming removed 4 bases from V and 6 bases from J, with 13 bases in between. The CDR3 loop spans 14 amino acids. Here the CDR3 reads CASSSYGGRNEQFF. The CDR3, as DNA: TGTGCCAGCAGCTCATATGGGGGCCGCAATGAGCAGTTCTTC. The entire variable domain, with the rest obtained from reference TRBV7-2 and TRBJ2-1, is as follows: GAGVSQSPSNKVTEKGKDVELRCDPISGHTALYWYRQSLGQGLEFLIYFQGNSAPDKSGLPSDRFSAERTGGSVSTLTIQRTQQEDSAVYLCASSSYGGRNEQFFGPGTRLTVL.

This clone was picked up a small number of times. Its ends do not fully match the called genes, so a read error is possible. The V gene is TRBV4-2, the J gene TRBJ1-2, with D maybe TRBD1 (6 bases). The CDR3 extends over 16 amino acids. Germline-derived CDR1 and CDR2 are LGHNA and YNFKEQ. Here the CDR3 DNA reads TGTGCCAGCAGCCAAGATTCGGGCAGGGGCCTTCATAAATCTATCTTC. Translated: CASSQDSGRGLHKSIF.